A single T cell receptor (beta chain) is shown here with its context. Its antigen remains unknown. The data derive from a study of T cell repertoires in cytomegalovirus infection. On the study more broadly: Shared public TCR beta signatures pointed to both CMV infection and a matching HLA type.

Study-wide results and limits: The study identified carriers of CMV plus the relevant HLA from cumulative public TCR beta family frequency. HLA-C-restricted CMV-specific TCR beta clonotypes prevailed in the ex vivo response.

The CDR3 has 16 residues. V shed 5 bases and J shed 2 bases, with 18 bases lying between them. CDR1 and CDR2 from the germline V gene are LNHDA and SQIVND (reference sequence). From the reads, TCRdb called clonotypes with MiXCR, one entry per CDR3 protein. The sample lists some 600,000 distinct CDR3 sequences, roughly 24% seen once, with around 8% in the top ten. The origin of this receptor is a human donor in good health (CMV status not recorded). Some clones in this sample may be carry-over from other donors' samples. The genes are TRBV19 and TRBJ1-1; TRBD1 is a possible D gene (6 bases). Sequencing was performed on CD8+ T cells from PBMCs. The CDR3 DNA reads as TGTGCCAGTAGTCCTCTATACAGGGAGAGTAACACTGAAGCTTTCTTT. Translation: CASSPLYRESNTEAFF. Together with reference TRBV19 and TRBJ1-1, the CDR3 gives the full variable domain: DGGITQSPKYLFRKEGQNVTLSCEQNLNHDAMYWYRQDPGQGLRLIYYSQIVNDFQKGDIAEGYSVSREKKESFPLTVTSAQKNPTAFYLCASSPLYRESNTEAFFGQGTRLTVV.